The 14 T cell receptor beta chains reported below all come from one sample, sequenced in a study of T cell responses to AZD1222 COVID-19 vaccine. Libraries were prepared by immunoSEQ multiplex PCR; TCRdb keeps only in-frame clonotypes and omits some of them. This table holds roughly 120,000 clones, about 90% found once. Sample: peripheral blood, taken on day 0 of AZD1222 vaccination. These TCRs come from an adult in good health.

CDR3 amino acids: CASSPIGSAGGSGELFF. The DNA for the CDR3 is TGTGCCAGCAGCCCCATTGGATCGGCGGGGGGATCCGGGGAGCTGTTTTTT. V usage is TRBV7-6 and J usage is TRBJ2-2; 8 positions match TRBD2. The CDR3 extends over 17 amino acids. Looked up from germline, CDR1 is SGHVS and CDR2 is FNYEAQ. The ends lost 5 bases at V and 6 bases at J; junction bases unmatched: 14.

The V and J genes are TRBV11-2 and TRBJ2-4; 7 bases align to TRBD1. Germline loops: CDR1 SGHAT, CDR2 FQNNGV. With V trimmed by 6 bases and J by 3 bases, 8 bases remained unmatched. The CDR3 sequence is 15 residues long. CDR3 coding DNA: TGTGCCAGCAGACCCGGGACAGCCTTCAAAAACATTCAGTACTTC. It codes for CASRPGTAFKNIQYF.

The chain carries TRBV27 and TRBJ2-1; 9 nucleotides line up with TRBD2. Germline CDR1 and CDR2: MNHEY and SMNVEV (reference sequence). CDR3 length equals 16 residues. Germline trimming cut 2 bases from V and 5 bases from J; bases unmatched to any gene: 7. The CDR3 DNA reads as TGTGCCAGCAGTTTAGGGGCTAGCGGGGTGAACAATGAGCAGTTCTTC. Encoded protein: CASSLGASGVNNEQFF.

This clone was seen once. This sequence joins TRBV10-3 and TRBJ1-5; D might be TRBD1 (6 bases). Trimming cost V 5 bases and J 7 bases, with 15 bases left between them. Germline CDR1 ENHRY, CDR2 SYGVKD. CDR3 length: 14 amino acids. CDR3 coding DNA: TGTGCCATCAGTAGTGGACAGCAAAACCAGCCCCAGCATTTT. Protein product: CAISSGQQNQPQHF.

V is TRBV5-1 and J is TRBJ2-7, with TRBD2 identical over 9 bases. Trimming at V came to 0 bases and at J to 5 bases, leaving 6 bases not matched to a gene. The germline V gene encodes CDR1 SGHRS and CDR2 YFSETQ. The CDR3 contains 15 residues. CDR3 loop: CASSLDGGGAHEQYF. The CDR3 DNA reads as TGCGCCAGCAGCTTGGATGGCGGGGGGGCCCACGAGCAGTACTTC.

This clone has a single count. The V and J genes are TRBV9 and TRBJ1-2; 10 bases are shared with TRBD1. The CDR3 contains 15 residues. Germline V gene data show CDR1 as SGDLS and CDR2 as YYNGEE. J lost 7 bases, V lost 4 bases, and 10 bases had no gene match. This chain's CDR3 is CASSPEGTGVGGYTF. The CDR3 DNA sequence: TGTGCCAGCAGCCCAGAGGGGACAGGGGTGGGTGGCTACACCTTC.

This clone was counted once. The gene calls are TRBV12-3 or TRBV12-4 and TRBJ1-3; no firm D call. V was shortened by 9 bases and J by 0 bases, with 9 bases between the two germline ends. The CDR3 loop spans 13 amino acids. CDR3 in amino acids: CASAGSSGNTIYF. CDR3 nucleotide sequence: TGTGCCAGTGCCGGTTCCTCTGGAAACACCATATATTTT.

This rearrangement joins TRBV30 to TRBJ2-7; D gene ambiguous. This CDR3 comprises 12 residues. Trimming shortened V by 2 bases and J by 6 bases, and 11 bases separated the two germline ends. Germline lookup yields CDR1 GTSNPN and CDR2 SVGIG (reference sequence). The CDR3 bases are TGTGCCTGGAGTCCGACAATAGGCGAGCAGTACTTC. The encoded protein is CAWSPTIGEQYF.

The chain recombines TRBV28 with TRBJ1-1; no firm D call. Germline V gene lookup returns CDR1 MDHEN and CDR2 SYDVKM. The CDR3 has 12 amino acids. The V end lost 6 bases, the J end lost 0 bases, and 5 bases lay between the germline ends. The CDR3 loop reads CASRVMNTEAFF. The DNA of the CDR3 is TGTGCCAGCAGGGTCATGAACACTGAAGCTTTCTTT.

In the case of this clone: Other DNA sequences in this specimen translate into the identical CDR3. The rearrangement links TRBV18 to TRBJ1-4; D is ambiguous. Germline CDR1 is KGHSH and CDR2 is LQKENI. The CDR3 totals 14 residues. V shed 6 bases and J shed 2 bases, with 10 bases lying between them. The CDR3 nucleotides read TGTGCCAGCTCCCCAGGTCCGACTAATGAAAAACTGTTTTTT. Protein sequence: CASSPGPTNEKLFF.

The V call is TRBV2, the J call TRBJ1-5; 8 bases agree with TRBD1. CDR3 size: 16 residues. The germline V gene encodes CDR1 SNHLY and CDR2 FYNNEI. J gave up 5 bases and V 6 bases, and 12 bases lay outside the gene matches. This CDR3 is CASRGQGPARDQPQHF. CDR3 bases: TGTGCCAGCAGAGGACAGGGCCCAGCGAGGGATCAGCCCCAGCATTTT.

V usage is TRBV6-5 and J usage is TRBJ1-4; no clear D. CDR1 MNHEY and CDR2 SVGAGI come from the germline V gene. CDR3 length: 11 amino acids. Trimming took off 10 bases at V and 5 bases at J, with 8 bases between the two ends. The CDR3 coding sequence is TGTGCCATCACCAGAAATGAAAAACTGTTTTTT. Its protein is CAITRNEKLFF.

The V and J genes are TRBV28 and TRBJ1-1; D ambiguous. This CDR3 comprises 14 residues. Germline lookup yields CDR1 MDHEN and CDR2 SYDVKM. The germline V and J ends were trimmed by 2 bases and 0 bases, with 7 bases remaining between them. CDR3 residues: CASSLVSVNTEAFF. The CDR3 DNA is TGTGCCAGCAGTTTAGTTTCGGTGAACACTGAAGCTTTCTTT. The whole variable domain, filled in from reference TRBV28 and TRBJ1-1, reads DVKVTQSSRYLVKRTGEKVFLECVQDMDHENMFWYRQDPGLGLRLIYFSYDVKMKEKGDIPEGYSVSREKKERFSLILESASTNQTSMYLCASSLVSVNTEAFFGQGTRLTVV.

The gene calls are TRBV9 and TRBJ2-3; tentatively, D is TRBD1 or TRBD2 (5 bases each). Germline assignment: CDR1 SGDLS and CDR2 YYNGEE. Trimming left V 3 bases short and J 4 bases short, with 21 bases between. CDR3 size: 17 residues. CDR3 protein: CASSGSTTYGASDTQYF. The CDR3, as DNA: TGTGCCAGCAGCGGGTCAACCACTTACGGGGCCTCAGATACGCAGTATTTT.